These 15 T cell receptor beta chains share one sample of origin, sequenced in a study of T cell changes during pregnancy in multiple sclerosis. Sequencing used immunoSEQ multiplex PCR; TCRdb keeps in-frame clones, though not all of them. The sample holds 20,000 or so clones, roughly 89% seen once. The input for sequencing was CD8+ T cells from peripheral blood mononuclear cells, taken in the second trimester of pregnancy. These receptors all stem from a female donor in good health, enrolled as a control in a pregnancy study.

The V call is TRBV7-8, the J call TRBJ2-7, with TRBD2 matching over 12 bases. Germline CDR1 reads SGHVS; CDR2 reads FQNEAQ. J gave up 5 bases and V 1 base, and 9 bases lay outside the gene matches. This CDR3 is built from 17 residues. The chain's CDR3 is CASSLGLAGVTAHEQYF. The CDR3 DNA reads as TGTGCCAGCAGCTTAGGACTAGCGGGAGTTACGGCCCACGAGCAGTACTTC.

The genes are TRBV5-6 and TRBJ2-1; 9 bases agree with TRBD2. V was clipped by 5 bases and J by 3 bases; unmatched bases: 6. The CDR3 loop spans 15 amino acids. Germline V gene lookup returns CDR1 SGHDT and CDR2 YYEEEE. The CDR3 nucleotides are TGTGCCAGCAGATCCGGGACTAGCAGCTACAATGAGCAGTTCTTC. It codes for CASRSGTSSYNEQFF.

The genes are TRBV7-9 and TRBJ1-3; 8 bases line up with TRBD1. CDR1 and CDR2 from the germline V gene are SEHNR and FQNEAQ (reference sequence). V lost 5 bases and J lost 4; bases outside the gene matches: 10. This CDR3 has 16 amino acids. The CDR3 DNA follows: TGTGCCAGCAGCCAAGACTCTGGGACAGGAGGAAACACCATATATTTT. As protein: CASSQDSGTGGNTIYF.

This sequence joins TRBV30 and TRBJ2-2; a possible D gene is TRBD2 (6 bases). V was shortened by 0 bases and J by 3 bases, with 11 bases between the two germline ends. CDR1 is GTSNPN and CDR2 is SVGIG in the germline V gene (reference sequence). The CDR3 totals 15 residues. The CDR3 coding sequence is TGTGCCTGGAGTGTACGGGACTCTCACACCGGGGAGCTGTTTTTT. It is translated as CAWSVRDSHTGELFF.

The chain combines TRBV4-3 with TRBJ1-2; 9 bases line up with TRBD1. Germline-derived CDR1 and CDR2 are LGHNA and YSLEER. The CDR3 has 18 amino acids. The J segment lost 2 bases and the V segment lost 0 bases, leaving 10 bases of the junction unmatched. CDR3 region: CASSQELGQGIKNYGYTF. DNA of the CDR3: TGCGCCAGCAGCCAAGAGTTGGGACAGGGCATCAAAAACTATGGCTACACCTTC.

The chain combines TRBV6-1 with TRBJ1-1; 7 positions match TRBD1. The CDR3 has 15 amino acids. Germline-derived CDR1 and CDR2 are MNHNS and SASEGT. V gave up 6 bases and J gave up 0 bases; unmatched junction bases: 7. CDR3 sequence: CASRTGLYMNTEAFF. CDR3 in DNA: TGTGCCAGCAGGACAGGGCTCTATATGAACACTGAAGCTTTCTTT.

J is TRBJ1-6 and V is TRBV11-2; 7 bases line up with TRBD1. After removal of 5 bases from V and 0 bases from J, the junction contained 13 bases not matched to a gene. CDR1 is SGHAT, CDR2 FQNNGV, per germline. The CDR3 loop spans 19 amino acids. The CDR3 protein is CASSPTKGQPSSYNSPLHF. CDR3 DNA sequence: TGTGCCAGCAGCCCGACTAAGGGACAGCCGAGCTCCTATAATTCACCCCTCCACTTT.

The genes are TRBV7-8 and TRBJ2-3; 12 bases fit TRBD2. V lost 7 bases to trimming and J lost 7 bases; unmatched junction nucleotides: 15. Germline-derived CDR1 and CDR2 are SGHVS and FQNEAQ. The CDR3 spans 17 residues. Written as DNA, the CDR3 is TGTGCCAGCAAACCCCCGGGACTAGCGGGCTGGGGGAATACGCAGTATTTT. It yields the protein CASKPPGLAGWGNTQYF.

Note on this clone: The sample contains more than one DNA sequence encoding this CDR3. The CDR3 loop is CASSEGLAGAYEQYF. The CDR3 DNA is TGTGCCAGCAGTGAAGGACTAGCGGGAGCCTACGAGCAGTACTTC. This sequence joins TRBV6-1 and TRBJ2-7; 12 bases match TRBD2. The CDR3 contains 15 residues. Germline-derived CDR1 and CDR2 are MNHNS and SASEGT. Trimming took 1 base from V and 2 from J; bases not matched to a gene: 0.

The genes are TRBV19 and TRBJ2-1; tentatively, D is TRBD2 (6 bases). Germline values: CDR1 LNHDA, CDR2 SQIVND (reference sequence). With 3 bases removed from V and 6 bases from J, the gap between germline ends came to 18 bases. This CDR3 has 16 residues. CDR3 sequence reads: CASSMGRGNAVNEQFF. CDR3 bases: TGTGCCAGTAGTATGGGTCGCGGGAATGCGGTCAATGAGCAGTTCTTC.

The chain carries TRBV4-1 and TRBJ1-2; D is possibly TRBD1 (6 bases). This CDR3 comprises 17 residues. The V and J ends lost 3 bases and 0 bases respectively, with 17 bases between them. CDR1 MGHRA and CDR2 YSYEKL come from the germline V gene. The CDR3 coding sequence is TGCGCCAGCAGCCAGGTTGCGGGGGACACTGCTAACTATGGCTACACCTTC. The encoded protein is CASSQVAGDTANYGYTF.

With respect to this clone: Other DNA sequences in this specimen translate into the identical CDR3. J is TRBJ2-3 and V is TRBV6-4; TRBD1 matches at 9 bases. CDR1 and CDR2 (germline): MRHNA, SNTAGT. This CDR3 region has 14 residues. V was clipped by 4 bases and J by 1 base; unmatched bases: 0. CDR3 coding DNA: TGTGCCAGCAGTGGGACAGGGGGCACAGATACGCAGTATTTT. Its translation: CASSGTGGTDTQYF.

The sample holds one count of this clone. This chain uses TRBV7-6 with TRBJ2-7, with 10 positions matching TRBD1. This CDR3 region has 14 residues. The V and J ends lost 1 base and 3 bases, in that order; junction bases with no gene match: 0. The germline V gene has CDR1 SGHVS and CDR2 FNYEAQ. CDR3 coding DNA: TGTGCCAGCAGCTTAGGGGACAGGGGCTACGAGCAGTACTTC. It yields the protein CASSLGDRGYEQYF.

The chain is built from TRBV6-1 and TRBJ2-7, with TRBD2 matching 9 bases. CDR1 and CDR2 (germline): MNHNS, SASEGT. The CDR3 extends over 15 amino acids. Trimming took 6 bases from V and 2 from J; bases not matched to a gene: 8. The CDR3 sequence is CASRSAGGRAYEQYF. The CDR3 bases are TGTGCCAGCAGGTCGGCGGGAGGGAGGGCCTACGAGCAGTACTTC.

This sequence joins TRBV27 and TRBJ2-1; TRBD1 agrees at 10 bases. The CDR3 is made up of 14 amino acids. Trimming took 2 bases from V and 9 from J; bases not matched to a gene: 4. The germline gives CDR1 MNHEY, CDR2 SMNVEV (reference sequence). The CDR3: CASSLGQGVGEQFF. The CDR3 nucleotides are TGTGCCAGCAGTTTAGGACAGGGGGTGGGTGAGCAGTTCTTC.